This T cell receptor beta chain is drawn from a study of T cell changes during pregnancy in multiple sclerosis. Clones were sequenced by immunoSEQ multiplex PCR, and TCRdb holds only the in-frame ones, with some missing. The data hold tens of thousands of clones, with roughly nine tenths observed a single time. This clone appeared once. Germline values: CDR1 SGHRS, CDR2 YFSETQ. This CDR3 spans 16 amino acids. With V trimmed by 4 bases and J by 6 bases, 15 bases remained unmatched. Sequencing was performed on peripheral blood, taken in the third trimester of pregnancy. V usage is TRBV5-1 and J usage is TRBJ2-7; 8 positions match TRBD2. The sequence derives from a female donor in good health, enrolled as a control in a pregnancy study. CDR3 protein: CASSEGLALTPSEQYF. The CDR3, as DNA: TGCGCCAGCAGCGAAGGACTAGCTCTCACTCCCTCCGAGCAGTACTTC.